This TCR beta chain was found in a study of metastatic and nonmetastatic thyroid tumors. Whole-study context: Repertoires from malignant and benign thyroid patients were compared across blood and tumor or nodule tissue.

This CDR3 spans 11 amino acids. The germline V gene encodes CDR1 SGHTA and CDR2 FQGNSA. The V end lost 5 bases, the J end lost 5 bases, and 6 bases lay between the germline ends. The sample holds a few counts of this clone. The antigen remains undetermined. A much larger clone differs by one base, so this may be a read error. Patients were all untreated before their thyroid surgery. General observations from the study: Reportedly, malignant thyroid tumors had significantly higher TCR beta diversity than benign nodules, in blood and tumor.

Original data processing: Researchers built a distant-metastasis classifier for papillary thyroid cancer that drew on CDR3 differences across clinicopathological groups. TCRdb re-called clones from the PCR reads using MiXCR. V and J calls and clone size were set by TCRdb, not the authors. The sample includes tens of thousands of clones, around 25% of them seen just once. This chain joins TRBV7-2 and TRBJ1-1; D is unresolved. The TCR comes from a female donor with papillary thyroid cancer or a benign thyroid nodule (not recorded which). Some clones in this sample may be carry-over from other donors' samples. Material: blood. CDR3 in DNA: TGTGCCAGCAGCCTCGAAACTGAAGCTTTCTTT. Its protein is CASSLETEAFF.